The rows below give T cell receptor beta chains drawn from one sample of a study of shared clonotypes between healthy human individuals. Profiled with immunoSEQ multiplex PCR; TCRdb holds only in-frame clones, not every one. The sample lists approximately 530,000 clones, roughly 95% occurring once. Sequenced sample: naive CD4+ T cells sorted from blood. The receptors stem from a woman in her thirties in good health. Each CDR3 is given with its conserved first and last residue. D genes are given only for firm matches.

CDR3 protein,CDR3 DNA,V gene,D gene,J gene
CASSSSAVSDHEQYF,TGTGCCAGCAGCTCATCGGCCGTATCTGACCACGAGCAGTACTTC,TRBV5-5,.,TRBJ2-7
CASSFRGVGRLQPQHF,TGTGCCAGCAGTTTTAGGGGGGTAGGAAGGTTGCAGCCCCAGCATTTT,TRBV28,.,TRBJ1-5
CASSQRRIGAQKKLFF,TGCGCCAGCAGCCAACGCAGAATCGGGGCCCAGAAAAAACTGTTTTTT,TRBV4-1,.,TRBJ1-4
CASSQDLGVSGNTIYF,TGTGCCAGCAGCCAAGATTTAGGCGTCTCTGGAAACACCATATATTTT,TRBV4-2,.,TRBJ1-3
CATSRDFSGTNQPQHF,TGTGCCACCAGCAGAGATTTCAGTGGCACGAATCAGCCCCAGCATTTT,TRBV15,.,TRBJ1-5
CASSQFDGNTIYF,TGCGCCAGCAGCCAATTCGACGGGAACACCATATATTTT,TRBV4-1,.,TRBJ1-3
CASSLRWTSGEFYEQYF,TGTGCCAGCAGCTTAAGATGGACTAGCGGAGAATTCTACGAGCAGTACTTC,TRBV7-9,TRBD2,TRBJ2-7
CATSLRFGNTEAFF,TGTGCCACCAGCCTTAGATTTGGGAACACTGAAGCTTTCTTT,TRBV15,.,TRBJ1-1
CASSATGTRDGEQYF,TGTGCCAGTAGTGCCACCGGGACTAGGGATGGCGAGCAGTACTTC,TRBV19,TRBD2,TRBJ2-7
CASSRQIVGTYEQYF,TGTGCCAGCAGCCGACAGATTGTCGGGACCTACGAGCAGTACTTC,TRBV11-2,.,TRBJ2-7